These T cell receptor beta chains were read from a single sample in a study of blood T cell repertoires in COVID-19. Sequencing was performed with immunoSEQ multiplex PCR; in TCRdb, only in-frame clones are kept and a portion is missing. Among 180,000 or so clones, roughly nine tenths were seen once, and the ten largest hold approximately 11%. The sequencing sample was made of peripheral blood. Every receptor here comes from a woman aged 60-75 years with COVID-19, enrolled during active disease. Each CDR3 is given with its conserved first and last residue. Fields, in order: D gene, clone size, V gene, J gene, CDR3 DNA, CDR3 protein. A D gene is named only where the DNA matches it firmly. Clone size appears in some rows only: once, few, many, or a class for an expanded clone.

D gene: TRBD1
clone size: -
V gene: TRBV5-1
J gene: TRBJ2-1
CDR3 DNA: TGCGCCAGCAGCCCGTGGGACAGTGCCAACAATGAGCAGTTCTTC
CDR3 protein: CASSPWDSANNEQFF

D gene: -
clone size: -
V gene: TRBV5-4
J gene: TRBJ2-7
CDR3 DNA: TGTGCCAGCAGCTTACTCAACTCCTACGAGCAGTACTTC
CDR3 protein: CASSLLNSYEQYF

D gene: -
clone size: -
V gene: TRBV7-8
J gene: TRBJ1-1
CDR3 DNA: TGTGCCAGCAGCTTAGGACACAGGGATAAGACTGAAGCTTTCTTT
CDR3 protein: CASSLGHRDKTEAFF

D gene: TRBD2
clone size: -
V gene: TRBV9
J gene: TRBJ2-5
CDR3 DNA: TGTGCCAGCAGCGTTAGCGGGATGGGAGAGACCCAGTACTTC
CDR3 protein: CASSVSGMGETQYF

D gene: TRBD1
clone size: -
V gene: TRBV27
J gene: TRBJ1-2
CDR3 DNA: TGTGCCAGCAGTCAAAGACAGGGAATCTATGGCTACACCTTC
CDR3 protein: CASSQRQGIYGYTF

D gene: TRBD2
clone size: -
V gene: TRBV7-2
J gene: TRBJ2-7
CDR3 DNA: TGTGCCAGCAGCGATAGCGGGAGGCCCTCTTACGAGCAGTACTTC
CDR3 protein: CASSDSGRPSYEQYF

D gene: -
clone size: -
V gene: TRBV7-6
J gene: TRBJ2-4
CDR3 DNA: TGTGCCAGCAGCTTAGCGCAGGGTCATCAGTACTTC
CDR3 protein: CASSLAQGHQYF

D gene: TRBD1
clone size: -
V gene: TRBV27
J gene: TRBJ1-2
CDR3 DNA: TGTGCCAGCAGTGCGGACAGGGGCGGCTACACCTTC
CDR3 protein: CASSADRGGYTF

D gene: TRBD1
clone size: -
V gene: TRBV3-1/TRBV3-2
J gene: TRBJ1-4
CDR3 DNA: TGTGCCAGCAGCCAAGTGGCAGGGGGCGTTGAAAAACTGTTTTTT
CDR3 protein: CASSQVAGGVEKLFF

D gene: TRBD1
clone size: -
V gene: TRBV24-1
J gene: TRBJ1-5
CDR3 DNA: TGTGCCACCAGTGATCCCGGGACAGGGGACAATCAGCCCCAGCATTTT
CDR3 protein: CATSDPGTGDNQPQHF

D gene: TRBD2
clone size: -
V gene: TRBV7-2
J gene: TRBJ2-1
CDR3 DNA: TGTGCCAGCAGCTCCGGGACTAGCGGGATCTACAATGAGCAGTTCTTC
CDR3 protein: CASSSGTSGIYNEQFF

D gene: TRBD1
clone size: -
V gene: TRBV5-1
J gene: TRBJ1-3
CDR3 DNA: TGCGCCAGCAGCTTGCAGGGGGCCTCTGGAAACACCATATATTTT
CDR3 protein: CASSLQGASGNTIYF

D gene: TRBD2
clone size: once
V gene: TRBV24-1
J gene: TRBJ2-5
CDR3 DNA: TGTGCCACCAGTGATTCAAGGGAGGGCCTGGGAGAGACCCAGTACTTC
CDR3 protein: CATSDSREGLGETQYF

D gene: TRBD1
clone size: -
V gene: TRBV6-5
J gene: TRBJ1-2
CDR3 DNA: TGTGCCAGCAGTTACCGGGGACCCACAGGGGGCAGTGGCTACACCTTC
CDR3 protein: CASSYRGPTGGSGYTF

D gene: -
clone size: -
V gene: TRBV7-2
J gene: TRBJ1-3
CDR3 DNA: TGTGCCAGCAGCTCAGGGGACGTGCCTGGAAACACCATATATTTT
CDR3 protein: CASSSGDVPGNTIYF

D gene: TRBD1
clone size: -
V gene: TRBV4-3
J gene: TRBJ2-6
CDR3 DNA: TGCGCCAGCAGCCAAGAACAGGGGGAGGCTGGGGCCAACGTCCTGACTTTC
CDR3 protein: CASSQEQGEAGANVLTF

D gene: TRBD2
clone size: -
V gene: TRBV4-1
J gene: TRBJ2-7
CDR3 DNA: TGCGCCAGCAGCCAAGCTCCCATTAGCGGGCTGTCCTACGAGCAGTACTTC
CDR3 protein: CASSQAPISGLSYEQYF

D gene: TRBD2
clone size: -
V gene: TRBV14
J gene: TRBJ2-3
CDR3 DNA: TGTGCCAGCAGCAGATATGGGACTAGCGGGAGAAGCACAGATACGCAGTATTTT
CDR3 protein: CASSRYGTSGRSTDTQYF

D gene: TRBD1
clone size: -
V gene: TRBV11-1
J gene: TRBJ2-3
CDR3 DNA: TGTGCCAGCAGCGCCCGACAGGGGCGGACAGATACGCAGTATTTT
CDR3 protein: CASSARQGRTDTQYF

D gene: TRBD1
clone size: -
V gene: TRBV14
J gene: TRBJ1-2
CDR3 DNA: TGTGCCAGCAGCCTTCTGACAGGGGATTATGGCTACACCTTC
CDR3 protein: CASSLLTGDYGYTF

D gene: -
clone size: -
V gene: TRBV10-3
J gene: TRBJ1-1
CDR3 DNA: TGTGCCATCAGTGAGGGCCAGAACACTGAAGCTTTCTTT
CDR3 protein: CAISEGQNTEAFF

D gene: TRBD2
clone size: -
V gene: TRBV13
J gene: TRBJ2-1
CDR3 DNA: TGTGCCAGCAGCTCCTTCCGACTAGCGGGAGAGAACGAGCAGTTCTTC
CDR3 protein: CASSSFRLAGENEQFF

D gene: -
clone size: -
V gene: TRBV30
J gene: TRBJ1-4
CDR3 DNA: TGTGCCTGGACAGGGGATCGGGAAAAACTGTTTTTT
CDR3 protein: CAWTGDREKLFF

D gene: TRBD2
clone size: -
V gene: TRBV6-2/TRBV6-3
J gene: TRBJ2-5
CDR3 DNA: TGTGCCAGCAGTTTACCGGGACTAGCCGGCGAGACCCAGTACTTC
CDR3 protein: CASSLPGLAGETQYF

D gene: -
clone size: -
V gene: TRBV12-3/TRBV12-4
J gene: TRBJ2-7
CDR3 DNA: TGTGCCAGCAGTTTAGGACATCAGCAGTACTTC
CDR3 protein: CASSLGHQQYF

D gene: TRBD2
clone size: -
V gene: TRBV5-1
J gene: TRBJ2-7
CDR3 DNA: TGCGCCAGCAGCCTAGATCGACTAGCGGGAGGGAGCGAGCAGTACTTC
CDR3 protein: CASSLDRLAGGSEQYF